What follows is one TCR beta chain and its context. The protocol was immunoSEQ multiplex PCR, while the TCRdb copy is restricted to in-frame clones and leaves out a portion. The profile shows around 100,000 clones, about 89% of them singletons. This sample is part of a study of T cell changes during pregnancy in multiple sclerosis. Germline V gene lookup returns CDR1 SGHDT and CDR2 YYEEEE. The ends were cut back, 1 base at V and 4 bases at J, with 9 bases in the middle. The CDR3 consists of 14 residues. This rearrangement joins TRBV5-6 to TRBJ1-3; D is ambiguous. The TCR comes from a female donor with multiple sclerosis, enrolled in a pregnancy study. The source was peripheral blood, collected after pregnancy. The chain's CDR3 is CASSLKRYGNTIYF. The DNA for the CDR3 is TGTGCCAGCAGCTTGAAGAGGTACGGAAACACCATATATTTT.